This paragraph covers one T cell receptor beta chain sequence. Study processing details: Nucleated cell number was recorded as an estimate derived from reference gene primer amplification. Libraries were prepared by immunoSEQ multiplex PCR; TCRdb keeps only in-frame clonotypes and omits some of them. Clonal size and the V and J genes are those of that table, whereas D and trimming came from the DNA. The sample records a few hundred thousand clones, roughly nine tenths being singletons. The data were taken from a study of blood T cell repertoires in COVID-19. At the level of the study: The United States, Italy and Spain provided the acute and convalescent COVID-19 samples. T cells, B-cell-depleted T cells, or PBMCs supplied cDNA or gDNA.

Germline CDR1 and CDR2: SGHAT and FQNNGV. V was cut by 6 bases and J by 6 bases, with 9 bases left in between. The CDR3 totals 12 residues. This chain links TRBV11-2 with TRBJ2-1; unclear D gene. The TCR was taken from a man in his forties with acute or convalescent COVID-19. Sequenced sample: peripheral blood. As DNA, the CDR3 is TGTGCCAGCAGTTTGATTAGCAATGAGCAGTTCTTC. As protein: CASSLISNEQFF.